The rows below give T cell receptor beta chains drawn from one sample of a study of T cell responses to AZD1222 COVID-19 vaccine. The repertoire was sequenced with immunoSEQ multiplex PCR; TCRdb's copy has only in-frame clones and lacks some. The sample lists roughly 92,000 clones; around 89% were seen once. The source material was peripheral blood, sampled on day 0 of AZD1222 vaccination. All receptors come from an adult in good health. Each CDR3 is given with its conserved first and last residue. D genes are given only for firm matches. Expanded clones get a size class; other rows say once, few or many, or leave the size out.

V: TRBV6-5
size: .
J: TRBJ2-7
D: .
CDR3: CASSSRTRGTYEQYF
DNA: TGTGCCAGCAGTTCCAGGACAAGAGGAACCTACGAGCAGTACTTC

V: TRBV2
size: .
J: TRBJ1-3
D: TRBD1
CDR3: CASSRQGGSGNTIYF
DNA: TGTGCCAGCAGTAGACAGGGAGGGTCTGGAAACACCATATATTTT

V: TRBV7-2
size: .
J: TRBJ2-6
D: .
CDR3: CASGVAPRQALSGANVLTF
DNA: TGTGCCAGCGGCGTTGCCCCCCGGCAGGCCCTCTCTGGGGCCAACGTCCTGACTTTC

V: TRBV19
size: .
J: TRBJ1-1
D: .
CDR3: CASSSPRQYTEAFF
DNA: TGTGCCAGTAGTTCGCCTCGACAGTACACTGAAGCTTTCTTT

V: TRBV6-5
size: .
J: TRBJ2-3
D: .
CDR3: CASSLGRFTDTQYF
DNA: TGTGCCAGCAGCCTAGGGAGGTTCACAGATACGCAGTATTTT

V: TRBV10-3
size: .
J: TRBJ2-3
D: TRBD2
CDR3: CAIRVGDRLAGGSTDTQYF
DNA: TGTGCCATCAGAGTAGGGGACAGACTAGCGGGGGGGTCCACAGATACGCAGTATTTT

V: TRBV11-2
size: .
J: TRBJ1-2
D: TRBD1
CDR3: CASSLNPGQGDGYTF
DNA: TGTGCCAGCAGCCTAAACCCGGGACAGGGGGATGGCTACACCTTC

V: TRBV7-2
size: .
J: TRBJ1-2
D: .
CDR3: CASRPPSENPYGYTF
DNA: TGTGCCAGCAGGCCACCATCGGAGAACCCCTATGGCTACACCTTC

V: TRBV6-4
size: .
J: TRBJ2-3
D: TRBD2
CDR3: CASSSGLAGGNTQYF
DNA: TGTGCCAGCAGTTCTGGACTAGCGGGGGGGAATACGCAGTATTTT

V: TRBV7-2
size: .
J: TRBJ1-6
D: .
CDR3: CASSSLGGEGSPLHF
DNA: TGTGCCAGCAGCTCCCTTGGAGGGGAAGGATCACCCCTCCACTTT

V: TRBV9
size: .
J: TRBJ1-3
D: TRBD1
CDR3: CASSVATGGSGNTIYF
DNA: TGTGCCAGCAGCGTAGCAACAGGGGGTTCTGGAAACACCATATATTTT

V: TRBV27
size: .
J: TRBJ2-3
D: TRBD1
CDR3: CASSLYLGTDNTDTQYF
DNA: TGTGCCAGCAGTTTATATTTAGGGACAGATAACACAGATACGCAGTATTTT

V: TRBV13
size: .
J: TRBJ2-5
D: .
CDR3: CASSGDDRETQYF
DNA: TGTGCCAGCAGCGGGGACGATCGTGAGACCCAGTACTTC

V: TRBV30
size: .
J: TRBJ1-2
D: TRBD1
CDR3: CAWNPGQGWGYTF
DNA: TGTGCCTGGAATCCGGGACAGGGTTGGGGCTACACCTTC

V: TRBV5-1
size: .
J: TRBJ2-3
D: TRBD2
CDR3: CASSLDGGGATDTQYF
DNA: TGCGCCAGCAGCTTGGACGGGGGGGGCGCGACAGATACGCAGTATTTT

V: TRBV4-2
size: .
J: TRBJ2-3
D: .
CDR3: CASSQGSTDTQYF
DNA: TGTGCCAGCAGCCAGGGGAGCACAGATACGCAGTATTTT

V: TRBV5-1
size: .
J: TRBJ2-2
D: .
CDR3: CASGISETGELFF
DNA: TGCGCCAGCGGTATCTCTGAGACCGGGGAGCTGTTTTTT

V: TRBV6-2/TRBV6-3
size: few
J: TRBJ2-1
D: TRBD1
CDR3: CASSYSTGGNEQFF
DNA: TGTGCCAGCAGTTACTCGACAGGGGGCAATGAGCAGTTCTTC

V: TRBV13
size: .
J: TRBJ2-2
D: .
CDR3: CASSPTWGVGTGELFF
DNA: TGTGCCAGCAGCCCCACATGGGGGGTCGGCACCGGGGAGCTGTTTTTT

V: TRBV7-2
size: .
J: TRBJ1-2
D: TRBD1
CDR3: CASSLGGTGGKRYTF
DNA: TGTGCCAGCAGCTTAGGGGGTACAGGGGGTAAGCGCTACACCTTC

V: TRBV24-1
size: once
J: TRBJ2-5
D: TRBD2
CDR3: CATSDWRETEKQETQYF
DNA: TGTGCCACCAGTGATTGGCGGGAGACAGAGAAACAAGAGACCCAGTACTTC

V: TRBV11-2
size: .
J: TRBJ2-7
D: .
CDR3: CASSFNGWTLDTYEQYF
DNA: TGTGCCAGCAGCTTTAATGGTTGGACATTGGACACCTACGAGCAGTACTTC

V: TRBV6-5
size: .
J: TRBJ2-2
D: TRBD1
CDR3: CASSYSGQGIGELFF
DNA: TGTGCCAGCAGTTACTCCGGACAGGGGATCGGGGAGCTGTTTTTT

V: TRBV5-4
size: .
J: TRBJ2-7
D: .
CDR3: CASSLSTDPAYEQYF
DNA: TGTGCCAGCAGCTTATCTACCGATCCGGCCTACGAGCAGTACTTC

V: TRBV11-3
size: .
J: TRBJ2-5
D: .
CDR3: CASSLEETQYF
DNA: TGTGCCAGCAGCTTAGAAGAGACCCAGTACTTC

V: TRBV7-2
size: .
J: TRBJ1-3
D: .
CDR3: CASSLAVGGRGTIYF
DNA: TGTGCCAGCAGCTTAGCGGTGGGGGGACGAGGGACCATATATTTT

V: TRBV29-1
size: .
J: TRBJ1-5
D: TRBD1
CDR3: CSVPTTDREGNQPQHF
DNA: TGCAGCGTCCCCACCACGGACAGGGAGGGCAATCAGCCCCAGCATTTT

V: TRBV12-5
size: once
J: TRBJ1-2
D: TRBD1
CDR3: CASGTRGQGPSNYGYTF
DNA: TGTGCTAGTGGTACAAGGGGACAGGGACCTTCTAACTATGGCTACACCTTC

V: TRBV14
size: .
J: TRBJ2-3
D: .
CDR3: CASSQGGTGSTDTQYF
DNA: TGTGCCAGCAGCCAAGGGGGAACAGGGAGCACAGATACGCAGTATTTT

V: TRBV24-1
size: .
J: TRBJ2-1
D: TRBD1
CDR3: CATSDGTDRGAFF
DNA: TGTGCCACCAGTGACGGCACGGACAGGGGCGCGTTCTTC

V: TRBV7-6
size: .
J: TRBJ2-3
D: TRBD2
CDR3: CASSFMTSGAADTQYF
DNA: TGTGCCAGCAGCTTCATGACTAGCGGGGCCGCAGATACGCAGTATTTT

V: TRBV27
size: .
J: TRBJ2-4
D: .
CDR3: CASSWGGATKNIQYF
DNA: TGTGCCAGCAGTTGGGGTGGAGCTACCAAAAACATTCAGTACTTC

V: TRBV7-2
size: .
J: TRBJ1-6
D: .
CDR3: CASSQPGGSPLHF
DNA: TGTGCCAGCAGCCAACCCGGGGGTTCACCCCTCCACTTT

V: TRBV6-5
size: .
J: TRBJ1-4
D: TRBD1
CDR3: CASKDRLENGKLFF
DNA: TGTGCCAGCAAGGACAGGCTGGAAAATGGAAAACTGTTTTTT

V: TRBV21-1
size: .
J: TRBJ2-7
D: .
CDR3: CASPRDRCYEQYF
DNA: TGTGCCAGCCCCCGGGACCGATGTTACGAGCAGTACTTC

V: TRBV4-1
size: .
J: TRBJ1-2
D: .
CDR3: CASSQLTGGLGYTF
DNA: TGCGCCAGCAGCCAACTGACAGGAGGACTTGGCTACACCTTC

V: TRBV30
size: .
J: TRBJ1-2
D: .
CDR3: CAWSGQVQGSNGYTF
DNA: TGTGCCTGGAGTGGCCAGGTGCAGGGGTCTAATGGCTACACCTTC

V: TRBV3-1/TRBV3-2
size: .
J: TRBJ2-2
D: TRBD1
CDR3: CASSRTRTGVAGELFF
DNA: TGTGCCAGCAGCAGAACTCGGACAGGGGTCGCCGGGGAGCTGTTTTTT

V: TRBV30
size: .
J: TRBJ1-1
D: .
CDR3: CAWSVRRVGEAFF
DNA: TGTGCCTGGAGTGTACGTAGGGTCGGGGAAGCTTTCTTT

V: TRBV6-5
size: .
J: TRBJ1-2
D: .
CDR3: CASSYENNYGYTF
DNA: TGTGCCAGCAGTTACGAGAATAACTATGGCTACACCTTC

V: TRBV2
size: .
J: TRBJ1-6
D: TRBD1
CDR3: CASSEDREWSPLHF
DNA: TGTGCCAGCAGCGAAGACAGGGAGTGGTCACCCCTCCACTTT

V: TRBV30
size: .
J: TRBJ1-4
D: TRBD1
CDR3: CALRDSPNEKLFF
DNA: TGTGCCTTGCGGGACAGCCCTAATGAAAAACTGTTTTTT

V: TRBV6-5
size: .
J: TRBJ2-3
D: .
CDR3: CAGQQGYTDTQYF
DNA: TGTGCCGGGCAACAGGGATACACAGATACGCAGTATTTT

V: TRBV7-2
size: .
J: TRBJ2-7
D: TRBD2
CDR3: CASSPPGTSGAYEQYF
DNA: TGTGCCAGCAGCCCCCCCGGGACTAGCGGGGCCTACGAGCAGTACTTC

V: TRBV7-2
size: .
J: TRBJ2-7
D: TRBD1
CDR3: CASSLHRGNEQYF
DNA: TGTGCCAGCAGCTTACACAGGGGAAACGAGCAGTACTTC

V: TRBV6-5
size: .
J: TRBJ2-7
D: .
CDR3: CASSYVVSPYEQYF
DNA: TGTGCCAGCAGTTACGTGGTCTCCCCGTATGAGCAGTACTTC

V: TRBV24-1
size: .
J: TRBJ1-2
D: .
CDR3: CATSDSRTANYGYTF
DNA: TGTGCCACCAGTGATAGTCGAACTGCCAACTATGGCTACACCTTC

V: TRBV27
size: .
J: TRBJ2-1
D: .
CDR3: CASSLPPGTNNEQFF
DNA: TGTGCCAGCAGTTTACCCCCCGGGACCAACAATGAGCAGTTCTTC

V: TRBV4-1
size: .
J: TRBJ2-7
D: .
CDR3: CASSQAEGQSYEQYF
DNA: TGCGCCAGCAGCCAAGCAGAAGGGCAGTCCTACGAGCAGTACTTC

V: TRBV4-1
size: .
J: TRBJ2-5
D: .
CDR3: CASSKGSGLQQETQYF
DNA: TGCGCCAGCAGCAAGGGGTCGGGTCTCCAACAAGAGACCCAGTACTTC

V: TRBV18
size: .
J: TRBJ1-6
D: .
CDR3: CASSPAGGMSEKPLHF
DNA: TGTGCCAGCTCACCGGCCGGGGGCATGAGCGAAAAACCCCTCCACTTT

V: TRBV7-3
size: .
J: TRBJ1-2
D: TRBD1
CDR3: CASSSGQGQGYTF
DNA: TGTGCCAGCAGCTCTGGACAGGGGCAAGGCTACACCTTC

V: TRBV3-1/TRBV3-2
size: .
J: TRBJ2-3
D: .
CDR3: CASSQPLGGARPTDTQYF
DNA: TGTGCCAGCAGCCAACCACTCGGAGGCGCGAGGCCCACAGATACGCAGTATTTT

V: TRBV6-4
size: .
J: TRBJ1-2
D: .
CDR3: CAGGPGYYGYTF
DNA: TGTGCCGGCGGGCCGGGGTACTATGGCTACACCTTC